A selection of T cell receptor beta chains follows, all from one sample in a study of cytomegalovirus exposure and HLA in healthy donors. Sequencing used immunoSEQ multiplex PCR; TCRdb keeps in-frame clones, though not all of them. The repertoire holds 100,000 to 120,000 clones, with 65% to 85% as singletons. Material: PBMCs. Source of these receptors: a young man in good health and CMV-seronegative. Each CDR3 is given without its conserved first and last residue. Fields, in order: J gene, V gene, CDR3 protein.

TRBJ1-3	TRBV2	ASTRSQDIGNTIY
TRBJ1-5	TRBV5-8	ASSYTGYNQPQH
TRBJ2-7	TRBV19	ASQISGRATYEQY
TRBJ2-3	TRBV7-9	ASSFEDFPSDTQY
TRBJ1-1	TRBV6-5	ASRGQTRTF
TRBJ2-1	TRBV7-8	ASSLTTLTSGRSPYNEQF
TRBJ2-1	TRBV11-2	ASSLVGGPSYNEQF
TRBJ1-3	TRBV19	ATLQDIGNTIY
TRBJ2-6	TRBV19	ASSERSGANVLT
TRBJ1-1	TRBV28	ASSSPGVTEAF
TRBJ2-7	TRBV5-1	ASSISGSGYEQY
TRBJ1-5	TRBV19	ASSLMGQGGNQPQH
TRBJ2-5	TRBV10-3	AISESVTGQETQY
TRBJ1-5	TRBV7-2	ASSLTESSNQPQH
TRBJ1-1	TRBV6-5	ASSPQGANTEAF
TRBJ2-7	TRBV28	ASSLASQGNYEQY
TRBJ2-7	TRBV2	ASSDYYEQY
TRBJ2-7	TRBV4-2	ASSRLAAYEQY
TRBJ2-7	TRBV6-5	ASSYRYEQY
TRBJ2-2	TRBV7-2	ASSPDRVPGELF
TRBJ2-6	TRBV19	ASSMRRGANVLT
TRBJ2-7	TRBV19	ASSLGPGTSYEQY
TRBJ2-6	TRBV7-9	SSNHATGGVAGANVLT
TRBJ2-5	TRBV18	ASSLYEQGTQETQY
TRBJ1-2	TRBV12-5	ASGFVGQGRGGYT
TRBJ2-3	TRBV6-4	ASSDSAGTADTQY
TRBJ2-2	TRBV9	ASSVVSGSSGELF
TRBJ1-2	TRBV25-1	ASSDRGFADGYT
TRBJ2-3	TRBV9	ASSVGAGGAPDTQY
TRBJ2-1	TRBV6-1	ASTPRPSNEQF
TRBJ2-5	TRBV5-4	ASSSRQGVGETQY
TRBJ1-1	TRBV7-9	ASSLDLGGVTEAF
TRBJ1-2	TRBV6-6	ASSYSDGGGFYGYT
TRBJ1-4	TRBV6-1	ASSEIRELPSEKLF
TRBJ2-1	TRBV2	ASSVEAGRAPNEQF
TRBJ2-2	TRBV4-2	ASSQQTSLNTGELF
TRBJ1-2	TRBV9	ASSSGAQSNYGYT
TRBJ2-7	TRBV7-9	ASSLVLSGKNEQY